This T cell receptor beta chain was identified during a study of blood T cell repertoires in COVID-19. The table came from immunoSEQ multiplex PCR; TCRdb's copy has only in-frame clones and leaves some out. The profile shows roughly 90,000 clones, about 92% of them singletons. The CDR3 has 15 amino acids. The V and J ends lost 7 bases and 0 bases respectively, with 15 bases between them. From germline, CDR1 is MNHEY and CDR2 SVGAGI. Material: peripheral blood. The source of this sequence is a man over 45 with acute or convalescent COVID-19. J is TRBJ1-1 and V is TRBV6-5; TRBD1 might be the D (6 bases). This CDR3 is CASTKQGLMNTEAFF. Written as DNA, the CDR3 is TGTGCCAGCACTAAACAGGGATTAATGAACACTGAAGCTTTCTTT.